This TCR beta chain was sequenced for a study of OX40 agonist ivuxolimab in advanced cancers. Notes on the research overall: Ivuxolimab was an agonistic, fully human IgG2 monoclonal antibody directed against OX40 (CD134), a costimulatory receptor. Peripheral TCRbeta sequencing was intended to test whether TCR sequence diversity was altered and clonal T-cell expansion was caused by ivuxolimab. Intravenous ivuxolimab was administered to patients every 2 weeks at six dose levels: 0.01, 0.1, 0.3, 1.5, 3 and 10 mg/kg. The paper covers the monotherapy dose-escalation part of the phase I ivuxolimab trial, which included N ≈ 57 patients. Of the approximately 50 dose-escalation patients, hepatocellular carcinoma was present in approximately 20, melanoma in some 15, renal cell carcinoma in 9 and head and neck cancer in 9. The dose-escalation cohort was about 86% male with a mean age of around 62 years, ranging from about 20 to 85. Partial responses were achieved by three dose-escalation patients, of whom one had hepatocellular carcinoma and two had cutaneous melanoma. Patients were allowed to have had prior anti-PD-1, anti-PD-L1 or anti-CTLA-4 therapy, and 30% to 40% of the dose-escalation patients had previously received checkpoint inhibitors.

At the junction V is shortened by 4 bases and J by 4 bases; bases outside the gene matches: 7. The germline V gene provides CDR1 SGHTA and CDR2 FQGNSA. Including the terminal cysteine and phenylalanine, the CDR3 comprises 16 residues. Kept here is only the CDR3 DNA, which spans 48 bases and is read in frame from base 1. Genomic DNA was isolated from the sorted cells so that the TCRbeta CDR3 region could be sequenced. TCRbeta CDR3 regions were sequenced using the immunoSEQ Assay. TCRdb provides this immuneACCESS table in a form limited to in-frame rearrangements. Some clones are lacking; in checked studies, under half of them reflect an unresolved V gene, and why the rest are absent is not known. For this sample there are roughly 92,000 clones; 91% appear just once. The biggest ten clones account for 0.7% to 1% of the sample. To note about this clone: Its recognized antigen is unknown. Per-base qualities were not stored, and no clone one base away is much larger.

Patients with autoimmune disease history or receiving systemic immunosuppression were excluded from the trial. In every dose cohort, peripheral blood was drawn for TCR sequencing at baseline, cycle 4 day 1, and cycle 7 day 1. Samples came from an open-label, multicenter, first-in-human phase I dose-escalation trial of ivuxolimab. Adults with locally advanced or metastatic melanoma, renal cell carcinoma, hepatocellular carcinoma or head and neck squamous cell carcinoma were enrolled in the trial. Before TCR sequencing, CD4+ T cells and CD8+ T cells were sorted from peripheral blood as separate populations. Overall results and qualifications from the work: At doses from 0.1 to 3.0 mg/kg, clonal expansion was seen in both CD4+ and CD8+ blood T cells between baseline and week 6. In the 0.1-3.0 mg/kg groups, partial responders had among the lowest normalized peripheral clonal expansion, particularly in CD8+ T cells. Low levels of normalized T-cell clonal expansion were also seen in some patients who did not respond. After ivuxolimab, more expanded clones were found on average in CD8+ T cells than in CD4+ T cells. The antigen specificity of the peripheral T cells that underwent clonal expansion was not determined.

The chain is assembled from TRBV7-2 and TRBJ2-1; 10 bases in between match TRBD2. The starting material was CD4+ or CD8+ T cells sorted from blood, obtained in a trial of the OX40 agonist ivuxolimab. The receptor comes from an adult with an advanced solid tumor such as melanoma, head and neck, liver or kidney cancer. CDR3 sequence: CASSSQAGGPYNEQFF. The sequenced DNA is TGTGCCAGCAGCTCCCAAGCGGGAGGGCCGTACAATGAGCAGTTCTTC.